The clone carrying this TCR beta chain was picked up many times. What it recognizes is unknown. Time point noted: newly diagnosed GD, antithyroid drugs for less than 3 months. Researchers made the TCR library from RNA that was extracted from PBMCs. The sample comes from a study of regulatory T cells in long-lasting Graves disease. For TCR beta, libraries came from iRepertoire HTBI primers and Arm-PCR of CDR3 regions. Per the study methods: In the combined samples, approximately 64 TRBV and some 15 TRBJ segments were identified. TCRdb ran MiXCR on the multiplex PCR reads and lists one entry per CDR3 protein. These V and J calls are TCRdb output, not the study's own analysis. The table lists roughly 400,000 distinct CDR3 sequences, roughly 17% of them singletons, with about 23% in the top ten. Broader study findings: The study found TRBV28, TRBJ1-2 and TRBJ2-5 favored in persistent disease.

Germline trimming cut 3 bases from V and 5 bases from J; bases unmatched to any gene: 18. Germline V gene data show CDR1 as MNHGY and CDR2 as SVAAGI. The CDR3 has 18 residues. This same sample was also part of a study on T cells in Graves' hyperthyroidism and ophthalmopathy. Per that paper: Each patient was aged 18 to 65 and had newly diagnosed hyperthyroidism of under 2 months' duration. Ophthalmopathy and stable hyperthyroidism were separated by a 13 V-J model.

This TCR came from a woman under 30 with Graves disease. This specimen was peripheral blood mononuclear cells (PBMCs), taken at new diagnosis, from a patient treated with antithyroid drugs. This rearrangement joins TRBV6-9 to TRBJ2-7; 8 bases fit TRBD2. The CDR3 reads CASSYSTRLSGRNDEQYF. As DNA, the CDR3 is TGTGCCAGCAGTTACTCTACCCGCCTCAGCGGGAGAAACGACGAGCAGTACTTC.